The clone carrying this TCR beta chain was found many times. Its antigen is still unknown. The sample contains more than one DNA sequence encoding this CDR3. The sample comes from a study of beta chain features in type 1 diabetes. Study findings and constraints: Unsettled here was the matter of whether HLA type influences TCRB rearrangement.

Every donor provided one heparinised blood draw, which averaged roughly 120 mL. V lost 0 bases and J lost 6, with 3 bases in between. Germline CDR1 and CDR2: ENHRY and SYGVKD. CDR3 size: 12 residues. What was sequenced were expressed TCRB transcripts, since all of the isolated RNA had been reverse transcribed. Clones were read by immunoSEQ multiplex PCR, and TCRdb kept only the in-frame ones, dropping some. The table shows just over 600,000 clones, with 15% to 17% occurring only once. The receptor's source is a man aged 18 to 30 in good health. The sequencing input was naive CD4+ T cells from blood. The gene calls are TRBV10-3 and TRBJ2-1, with D unresolved. CDR3 residues: CAISESGNEQFF. Here the CDR3 DNA reads TGTGCCATCAGTGAGTCGGGCAATGAGCAGTTCTTC.